This T cell receptor (beta chain) is drawn from a study of response to subunit inactivated influenza vaccine (dated by TCRdb to the late 2010s). For the wider study: Deep quantitative T cell receptor repertoire profiling was used in the study to track responses to a trivalent subunit inactivated influenza vaccine.

CDR1 and CDR2 were assigned from the germline V gene as MDHEN and SYDVKM. For this chain, trimming is 1 base at the V end and 0 bases at the J end, and the number of junction bases without a gene match is 5. Counted from cysteine to phenylalanine, this CDR3 has 17 amino acids. Of all the DNA, just the CDR3 is kept, 51 bases in frame from base 1. This clonotype was detected only a few times. No cognate antigen has been identified for it. Base quality data are lacking; no much larger clone is found one base away. The library was prepared using RT-PCR. Sequenced on an Illumina HiSeq 2500. TCRdb trimmed public reads at Q25 via fastp, called clones via MiXCR and kept in-frame beta chains. Every entry covers one CDR3 protein and lists the most common genes and DNA from its rows. The sample has roughly 700,000 distinct CDR3 sequences on record, approximately 13% of them singletons. 6.5% to 8.5% of the sample is held by the ten biggest clonotypes.

Study-level results and caveats: The authors suggested that each seasonal influenza vaccination may recruit only a limited number of new T cells.

The chain was built from TRBV28 and TRBJ2-2, with 7 bases in between that match TRBD1. The source was PBMCs from blood, collected 14 days before vaccination. This clonotype originated in a man aged 50-59 years who received an inactivated influenza vaccine. Donor details come from another sample of the same person, matched by shared clones. The CDR3 amino acid sequence is: CASSLFGTVTNTGELFF. The DNA reads as follows: TGTGCCAGCAGTTTATTCGGGACAGTTACGAACACCGGGGAGCTGTTTTTT.